Listed below are T cell receptor beta chains from one sample, sequenced in a study of T cell responses to AZD1222 COVID-19 vaccine. Only in-frame clones appear in the TCRdb table, and some are missing; sequencing was by immunoSEQ multiplex PCR. The table shows roughly 180,000 clones, with roughly nine tenths occurring only once. The specimen was peripheral blood, collected 28 days after the second AZD1222 dose. Every receptor here comes from an adult who received the AZD1222 COVID-19 vaccine. Each CDR3 is given with its conserved first and last residue. Each record gives: J gene, V gene, CDR3 protein.

TRBJ2-6	TRBV19	CASSTDRAPGANVLTF
TRBJ2-5	TRBV2	CASSEVVVAAQETQYF
TRBJ1-2	TRBV5-6	CASSPTQVNYGYTF
TRBJ2-1	TRBV9	CASSVVGRSSYNEQFF
TRBJ1-1	TRBV11-2	CASSFRTAMNTEAFF
TRBJ1-5	TRBV2	CASKRGDSNQPQHF
TRBJ1-1	TRBV7-9	CASSSHRGLNTEAFF
TRBJ1-6	TRBV30	CAWSRDGGISPLHF
TRBJ1-2	TRBV19	CASSLGQLFYGYTF
TRBJ2-3	TRBV5-4	CASSLVVGASTDTQYF